This TCR beta chain was sequenced for a study of blood T cell repertoires in COVID-19. Study as a whole: The study drew acute and convalescent COVID-19 samples from the United States, Italy and Spain. Sources were T cells, B-cell-depleted T cells, or PBMCs; the material itself was cDNA or gDNA.

As processed by the authors: Researchers report that nucleated cell counts were estimated from reference gene primer amplification. The table came from immunoSEQ multiplex PCR; TCRdb's copy has only in-frame clones and leaves some out. V, J and clone size were drawn from that table, and D and trimming were deduced from the DNA. The table includes about 46,000 clones, around four fifths detected once. Losses at the gene ends were 5 bases for V and 2 bases for J; bases not matched to a gene: 2. CDR1 is MNHEY, CDR2 SVGAGI, per germline. There are 15 residues in the CDR3. The sample comprised peripheral blood. This chain uses TRBV6-5 with TRBJ2-2; 10 bases fit TRBD2. The receptor comes from a woman older than 75 with acute or convalescent COVID-19. The CDR3 reads CASSRTSGNTGELFF. DNA of the CDR3: TGTGCCAGCAGTAGGACTAGCGGTAACACCGGGGAGCTGTTTTTT.